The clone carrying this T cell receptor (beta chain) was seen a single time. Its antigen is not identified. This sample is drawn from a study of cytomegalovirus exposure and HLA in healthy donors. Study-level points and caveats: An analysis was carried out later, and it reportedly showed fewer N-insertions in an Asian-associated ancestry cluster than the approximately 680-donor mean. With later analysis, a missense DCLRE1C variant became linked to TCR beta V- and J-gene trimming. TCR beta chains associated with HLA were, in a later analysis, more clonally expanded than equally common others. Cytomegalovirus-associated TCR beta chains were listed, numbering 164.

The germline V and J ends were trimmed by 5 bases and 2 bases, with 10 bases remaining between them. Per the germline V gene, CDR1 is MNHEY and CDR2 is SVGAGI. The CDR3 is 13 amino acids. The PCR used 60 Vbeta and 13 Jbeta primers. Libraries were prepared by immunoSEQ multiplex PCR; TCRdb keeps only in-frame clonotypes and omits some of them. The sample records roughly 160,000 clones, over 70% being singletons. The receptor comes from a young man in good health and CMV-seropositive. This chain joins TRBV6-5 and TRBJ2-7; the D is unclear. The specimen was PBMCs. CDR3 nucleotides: TGTGCCAGCAGTCAAGACACGGCCTACGAGCAGTACTTC. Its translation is CASSQDTAYEQYF.